One sample yielded the 24 T cell receptor beta chains listed below, sequenced in a study of blood T cells in healthy people across ages (dated by TCRdb to the mid-2010s). The library came from 5' RACE. The sequencer was an Illumina HiSeq 2500. A second PCR of about 6 to 11 cycles was performed with a sample-barcoded 5' primer and a J-beta primer mix. The public reads were reprocessed in TCRdb via fastp at Q25 and MiXCR, keeping in-frame beta chains. When rows share a CDR3 protein, they turn into one entry using the most common DNA and genes. In this sample the table shows some 1.5 million distinct CDR3 sequences, less than 45% of which occur a single time. Clones ranked in the top ten supply around 4% of the sample. Sequences were obtained from blood. These TCRs come from a woman aged 18 to 35 in good health.

The J gene is TRBJ1-2, the V gene TRBV4-3; D uncertain. CDR3 length: 14 amino acids. Germline-derived CDR1 and CDR2 are LGHNA and YSLEER. Trimming removed 4 bases from V and 4 bases from J, with 13 bases in between. This CDR3 is CASSPEVARYGYTF. CDR3 nucleotide sequence: TGCGCCAGCAGCCCAGAGGTCGCCCGCTATGGCTACACCTTC.

A few counts support this clonotype. CDR3 coding DNA: TGCGCCAGCAGCGACGCGCCCAATGAGCAGTTCTTC. Encoded protein: CASSDAPNEQFF. This rearrangement joins TRBV5-1 to TRBJ2-1; D unclear. This CDR3 contains 12 residues. V lost 4 bases, J lost 6 bases, and 8 bases lay in between. The germline V gene has CDR1 SGHRS and CDR2 YFSETQ.

This chain connects TRBV5-1 to TRBJ1-1; TRBD1 agrees at 10 bases. Germline V lookup: CDR1 SGHRS, CDR2 YFSETQ. After removal of 3 bases from V and 7 bases from J, the junction contained 9 bases not matched to a gene. The CDR3 extends over 15 amino acids. CDR3 amino acids: CASSSEGQGSSEAFF. In nucleotides, the CDR3 is TGCGCCAGCAGCTCGGAGGGACAGGGGTCGAGTGAAGCTTTCTTT.

This chain links TRBV6-5 with TRBJ1-6, with a possible D match to TRBD1 (5 bases). Germline values: CDR1 MNHEY, CDR2 SVGAGI. The CDR3 totals 15 residues. Trimming left V 5 bases short and J 4 bases short, with 12 bases between. The CDR3 sequence: CASSQGAGYNSPLHF. The CDR3 coding sequence is TGTGCCAGCAGTCAGGGTGCGGGATATAATTCACCCCTCCACTTT.

This chain connects TRBV5-1 to TRBJ2-7, with D possibly being TRBD1 (6 bases). Germline CDR1 SGHRS, CDR2 YFSETQ. This CDR3 comprises 15 residues. Trimming stripped 3 bases from V and 4 bases from J, with 17 bases between. This chain's CDR3 is CASSSGTNRAYEQYF. CDR3 nucleotide sequence: TGCGCCAGCAGCTCCGGGACAAACCGAGCTTACGAGCAGTACTTC.

This clonotype was observed a few times. The CDR3 region is CASSYQTNTEAFF. The CDR3 region has the DNA TGCGCCAGCAGCTACCAGACGAACACTGAAGCTTTCTTT. J is TRBJ1-1 and V is TRBV4-3; D is ambiguous. Germline loops: CDR1 LGHNA, CDR2 YSLEER. CDR3 length equals 13 residues. Trimming stripped 5 bases from V and 1 base from J, with 8 bases between.

The V and J genes are TRBV12-5 and TRBJ2-4; D gene unclear. The end of the DNA aligns better with TRBJ2-7, so the J call may be wrong. CDR3 length equals 15 residues. Germline values: CDR1 LGHNT, CDR2 FRNRAP. The CDR3 sequence: CASGLVLVGNYEQYF. The CDR3 region has the DNA TGTGCTAGTGGTTTGGTACTCGTCGGAAACTACGAGCAGTACTTC.

The chain carries TRBV20-1 and TRBJ2-7; D remains ambiguous. Germline V gene data show CDR1 as DFQATT and CDR2 as SNEGSKA (reference sequence). V gave up 6 bases and J gave up 2 bases, with 14 bases separating them. This CDR3 is 13 amino acids long. The CDR3: CSAPPIPTYEQYF. The CDR3, as DNA: TGCAGTGCCCCCCCCATCCCCACCTACGAGCAGTACTTC.

The V call is TRBV9, the J call TRBJ1-5; no clear D. The CDR3 contains 15 residues. The V end lost 3 bases, the J end lost 9 bases, and 19 bases lay between the germline ends. Germline values: CDR1 SGDLS, CDR2 YYNGEE. The CDR3 is CASSDNPTADWPQHF. The CDR3 DNA reads as TGTGCCAGCAGCGACAATCCTACGGCTGACTGGCCCCAGCATTTT.

The V gene is TRBV18, the J gene TRBJ1-1; TRBD1 agrees at 9 bases. CDR1 KGHSH and CDR2 LQKENI come from the germline V gene. The ends lost 3 bases at V and 3 bases at J; junction bases unmatched: 2. The CDR3 has 14 amino acids. CDR3 DNA: TGTGCCAGCTCACCCTGGGACAGGGACACTGAAGCTTTCTTT. Its protein is CASSPWDRDTEAFF. The full variable domain, completed using reference TRBV18 and TRBJ1-1, is NAGVMQNPRHLVRRRGQEARLRCSPMKGHSHVYWYRQLPEEGLKFMVYLQKENIIDESGMPKERFSAEFPKEGPSILRIQQVVRGDSAAYFCASSPWDRDTEAFFGQGTRLTVV.

CDR3 in DNA: TGTGCCAGCAGCGTGCACCTAGCGGGAGACAATGAGCAGTACTTC. This encodes CASSVHLAGDNEQYF. This chain joins TRBV7-2 and TRBJ2-7, with 10 bases aligning to TRBD2. J gave up 7 bases and V 5 bases, and 11 bases lay outside the gene matches. Germline V CDR1 and CDR2: SGHTA, FQGNSA. The length of the CDR3 is 15 residues.

This clonotype was seen only once. This may stem from a read error, because a much larger clone lies one nucleotide away. The J gene is TRBJ2-1, the V gene TRBV10-3; D gene unclear. The tail of the sequence fits TRBJ2-7 better, so the J call may be wrong. CDR3 length: 15 amino acids. Germline CDR1 ENHRY, CDR2 SYGVKD. The CDR3, as DNA: TGTGCCATCAGCGGCACAGTGAGCTCCTACAATGAGCAGTACTTC. Translating gives CAISGTVSSYNEQYF.

This clonotype was counted a few times. The rearrangement uses TRBV7-2 and TRBJ1-3; D not resolved. Trimming took 3 bases from V and 0 from J, leaving 15 bases between them. CDR3 length: 17 amino acids. Germline CDR1 and CDR2: SGHTA and FQGNSA. CDR3 residues: CASSFGEGPASGNTIYF. The CDR3 bases are TGTGCCAGCAGCTTTGGAGAGGGCCCAGCCTCTGGAAACACCATATATTTT.

The chain recombines TRBV20-1 with TRBJ1-5, with 8 bases fitting TRBD1. Germline CDR1 is DFQATT and CDR2 is SNEGSKA (reference sequence). The CDR3 is 17 residues long. V shed 3 bases, J shed 1 base, and the junction held 11 bases outside the gene matches. Here the CDR3 DNA reads TGCAGTGCTAGCCGGGCCAGGGGGCGCGGGAGCAATCAGCCCCAGCATTTT. Translation gives CSASRARGRGSNQPQHF.

The gene calls are TRBV9 and TRBJ1-1; 7 bases agree with TRBD1. The CDR3 is 15 residues long. The trim removed 1 base at V and 4 bases at J, leaving 7 bases unmatched. Germline lookup yields CDR1 SGDLS and CDR2 YYNGEE. The CDR3 coding sequence is TGTGCCAGCAGCGTAATGGGAAACAGGGGCACTGAAGCTTTCTTT. Residues: CASSVMGNRGTEAFF. Filled out from reference TRBV9 and TRBJ1-1, the complete variable domain reads DSGVTQTPKHLITATGQRVTLRCSPRSGDLSVYWYQQSLDQGLQFLIQYYNGEERAKGNILERFSAQQFPDLHSELNLSSLELGDSALYFCASSVMGNRGTEAFFGQGTRLTVV.

The sample holds a few counts of this clonotype. The rearrangement joins TRBV10-3 to TRBJ2-7, with TRBD1 identical over 9 bases. Trimming removed 9 bases from V and 2 bases from J; junction bases left unmatched: 5. Germline V CDR1 and CDR2: ENHRY, SYGVKD. This CDR3 has 13 amino acids. The CDR3 is CAMGQGLPYEQYF. CDR3 nucleotide sequence: TGTGCCATGGGACAGGGCCTTCCCTACGAGCAGTACTTC.

This clonotype was seen once. The rearrangement joins TRBV20-1 to TRBJ1-2; 10 nucleotides align to TRBD1. The CDR3 spans 13 residues. Germline values: CDR1 DFQATT, CDR2 SNEGSKA (reference sequence). J lost 8 bases, V lost 5 bases, and 8 bases had no gene match. CDR3 in DNA: TGCAGTGCTGCAAGACAGGGGGCATACGGCTACACCTTC. Its protein product is CSAARQGAYGYTF.

The chain recombines TRBV30 with TRBJ1-1; 7 nucleotides match TRBD1. The CDR3 is made up of 13 amino acids. Germline V gene data show CDR1 as GTSNPN and CDR2 as SVGIG (reference sequence). Trimming took 1 base from V and 10 from J; bases not matched to a gene: 9. The CDR3 nucleotides are TGTGCCTGGAGTGGACAGGGCGGAGTGGGAGCTTTCTTT. It encodes CAWSGQGGVGAFF.

This clonotype has ten or more counts. V is TRBV10-3 and J is TRBJ2-3, with D unresolved. This CDR3 is built from 14 residues. V shed 6 bases and J shed 4 bases, with 14 bases lying between them. Germline V CDR1 and CDR2: ENHRY, SYGVKD. CDR3 sequence reads: CAISRTEAADTQYF. CDR3 bases: TGTGCCATCAGCAGGACCGAGGCCGCAGATACGCAGTATTTT.

The chain recombines TRBV27 with TRBJ1-4; D remains unclear. V lost 7 bases and J lost 7, with 7 bases in between. Per germline, CDR1 MNHEY and CDR2 SMNVEV (reference sequence). This CDR3 contains 11 residues. The DNA of the CDR3 is TGTGCCAGCAAGTATGGTGAAAAACTGTTTTTT. Translating gives CASKYGEKLFF.

This clonotype was seen only a few times. The CDR3 here is CASSIEWTGPLSTDTQYF. CDR3 in DNA: TGTGCCAGTAGTATAGAGTGGACAGGTCCCCTTTCCACAGATACGCAGTATTTT. This chain links TRBV19 with TRBJ2-3; 7 positions agree with TRBD1. The CDR3 is made up of 18 amino acids. V dropped 0 bases and J dropped 2; count of bases not matched to a gene: 11. Germline loops: CDR1 LNHDA, CDR2 SQIVND (reference sequence).

This clonotype has more than one count but fewer than ten. The J gene is TRBJ2-3, the V gene TRBV20-1; possible D gene TRBD2, 7 bases. Germline-derived CDR1 and CDR2 are DFQATT and SNEGSKA (reference sequence). The length of the CDR3 is 12 residues. Trimming shortened V by 6 bases and J by 5 bases, and 12 bases separated the two germline ends. The chain's CDR3 is CSAGRGGDTQYF. The CDR3 DNA is TGCAGTGCAGGGAGGGGGGGAGATACGCAGTATTTT.

The sample holds a few counts of this clonotype. DNA for the CDR3: TGCGCCAGCAGCTTTAGATTCGGGCCCTCCTTGGAGCAGTTCTTC. Translation gives CASSFRFGPSLEQFF. The chain is built from TRBV5-1 and TRBJ2-1; D gene uncertain. Germline assignment: CDR1 SGHRS and CDR2 YFSETQ. The CDR3 sequence is 15 residues long. Trimming removed 2 bases at V and 10 bases at J, with 19 bases between.

V usage is TRBV6-2 or TRBV6-3 and J usage is TRBJ1-2, with D possibly matching TRBD1 (6 bases). The V end was cut by 5 bases, the J end by 4 bases, with 11 bases between. This CDR3 is 13 amino acids long. Germline values: CDR1 MNHEY, CDR2 SVGEGT. CDR3 nucleotides: TGTGCCAGCAGTAAGGGACAACCCTATGGCTACACCTTC. Amino acid sequence: CASSKGQPYGYTF.